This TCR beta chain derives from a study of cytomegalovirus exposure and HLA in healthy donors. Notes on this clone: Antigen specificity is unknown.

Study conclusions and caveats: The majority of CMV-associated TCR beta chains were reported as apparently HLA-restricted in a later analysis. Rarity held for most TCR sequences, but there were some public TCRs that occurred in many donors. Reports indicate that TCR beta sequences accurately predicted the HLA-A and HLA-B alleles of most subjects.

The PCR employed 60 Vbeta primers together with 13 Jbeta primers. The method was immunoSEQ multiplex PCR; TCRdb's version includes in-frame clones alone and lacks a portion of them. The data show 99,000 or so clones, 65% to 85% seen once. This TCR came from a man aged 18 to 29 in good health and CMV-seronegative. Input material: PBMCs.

For the CDR3, the DNA is TGTGCCAGCAGCCCCCTACTAGCGGGAGCGATAGATACGCAGTATTTT. It codes for CASSPLLAGAIDTQYF. V is TRBV14 and J is TRBJ2-3, with TRBD2 identical over 11 bases. The CDR3 totals 16 residues. J lost 5 bases, V lost 4 bases, and 8 bases had no gene match. The V gene's germline CDR1 is SGHDN and CDR2 FVKESK.